A single sample gave rise to the 9 T cell receptor beta chains below, sequenced in a study of tumor-infiltrating lymphocytes in primary liver carcinoma. From unsorted bulk tissue weighing about 18-30 mg, DNA and RNA were co-extracted. Total RNA (about 500 ng) served as template for TCR beta cDNA synthesis primed by a constant-region primer. ARM-PCR, slightly modified, supplied the TCR beta libraries through three nested multiplex PCR rounds. TRBV1-TRBV30 forward primers paired with a C-beta reverse primer drove the first two PCR rounds, around 10 cycles each. MiXCR was run by TCRdb on the multiplex PCR reads, yielding one entry per CDR3 protein. This repertoire shows approximately 110,000 distinct CDR3 sequences, 55% to 75% found once; its top ten account for approximately 8.9%. Sequencing was done on a sample of liver tumor tissue from sampling region 3. The subset here: tumor region T3, left-lateral pole. The receptors derive from a woman aged 55 to 70 with primary liver carcinoma and hepatitis B virus infection.

Note on this clonotype: A read error may produce the germline difference seen at one junction end. This chain connects TRBV7-9 to TRBJ1-2; the D is unclear. CDR3 length: 14 residues. CDR1 is SEHNR, CDR2 FQNEAQ, per germline (reference sequence). CDR3 coding DNA: TGTGCCAGGAGCTTAGGGTGGGATATATCTGGCTACACCTTC. Its protein product is CARSLGWDISGYTF.

Turning to this clonotype: The CDR3 does not end in the conserved phenylalanine or tryptophan, so this is likely a read error. The limits of the CDR3 on the DNA are not certain, so only TCRdb's listed CDR3 is given. The V call is TRBV29-1, the J call TRBJ2-3; the table assigns TRBD1, which was not confirmed against the DNA. The length of the CDR3 is 11 amino acids, counting both ends. CDR1 SQVTM and CDR2 ANQGSEA come from the germline V gene. The CDR3 region is CSVAGRERVYY.

In regard to this clonotype: One end of the junction fails to match germline, which may point to a read error. The chain has TRBV11-3 and TRBJ2-1, with 15 bases matching TRBD2. Germline CDR1 and CDR2: SGHNT and YENEEA. The CDR3 extends over 19 amino acids. The CDR3 loop reads CVSSDGQRGLAGGFNEQFF. CDR3 sequence (DNA): TGTGTCAGCAGCGACGGACAGAGGGGACTAGCGGGAGGATTCAATGAGCAGTTCTTC.

A note on this clonotype: The junction does not match germline at one end; this may be a read error. The chain carries TRBV11-2 and TRBJ1-3; D is unclear. This CDR3 comprises 16 residues. Germline V lookup: CDR1 SGHAT, CDR2 FQNNGV. CDR3 region: CASSQRVQASRNTIYF. CDR3 bases: TGTGCTAGCAGCCAGAGGGTTCAAGCCTCTAGAAACACCATATATTTT. The variable domain in full, with the rest retrieved from reference TRBV11-2 and TRBJ1-3, is EAGVAQSPRYKIIEKRQSVAFWCNPISGHATLYWYQQILGQGPKLLIQFQNNGVVDDSQLPKDRFSAERLKGVDSTLKIQPAKLEDSAVYLCASSQRVQASRNTIYFGEGSWLTVV.

The rearrangement joins TRBV5-1 to TRBJ2-3, with D perhaps matching TRBD1 or TRBD2 (5 bases each). CDR3 length equals 16 residues. Trimming took 0 bases from V and 5 from J, leaving 16 bases between them. CDR1 and CDR2 from the germline V gene are SGHRS and YFSETQ. The CDR3 coding sequence is TGCGCCAGCAGCTTGGATGGGACGGGAAGTGGAGATACGCAGTATTTT. It codes for CASSLDGTGSGDTQYF. The whole variable domain, filled in from reference TRBV5-1 and TRBJ2-3, reads KAGVTQTPRYLIKTRGQQVTLSCSPISGHRSVSWYQQTPGQGLQFLFEYFSETQRNKGNFPGRFSGRQFSNSRSEMNVSTLELGDSALYLCASSLDGTGSGDTQYFGPGTRLTVL.

A word on this clonotype: Germline and junction disagree at one end, which may indicate a read error. The rearrangement joins TRBV11-2 to TRBJ2-5; D unresolved. CDR3 size: 11 residues. Germline V gives CDR1 SGHAT, CDR2 FQNNGV. CDR3 bases: TGCGCCAGCAGCTTAGCTGAGACCCAGTACTTC. This sequence encodes CASSLAETQYF.

The chain recombines TRBV7-3 with TRBJ2-1, with 13 positions matching TRBD2. V dropped 4 bases and J dropped 7; count of bases not matched to a gene: 7. The CDR3 has 16 amino acids. In germline, CDR1 is SGHTA, CDR2 FQGTGA. The CDR3 sequence is CASSYRTSGSMNEQFF. CDR3 bases: TGTGCCAGCAGCTATAGGACTAGCGGGAGTATGAATGAGCAGTTCTTC.

This clonotype was counted at least ten times. The gene calls are TRBV12-3 or TRBV12-4 and TRBJ2-5, with unresolved D. Trimming stripped 5 bases from V and 2 bases from J, with 0 bases between. The CDR3 has 10 residues. The CDR3 spells CASSQETQYF. The CDR3 DNA reads TGTGCCAGCAGTCAAGAGACCCAGTACTTC.

This clonotype was detected ten times or more. The chain has TRBV29-1 and TRBJ2-5, with 7 nucleotides matching TRBD2. Germline CDR1 reads SQVTM; CDR2 reads ANQGSEA. Trimming removed 4 bases from V and 5 bases from J; junction bases left unmatched: 4. The CDR3 runs to 12 residues. CDR3 residues: CSVVWGGETQYF. The CDR3 DNA follows: TGCAGCGTTGTCTGGGGGGGGGAGACCCAGTACTTC.